This T cell receptor (beta chain) was found in a study of T cell responses to AZD1222 COVID-19 vaccine. Sequencing used immunoSEQ multiplex PCR; TCRdb keeps in-frame clones, though not all of them. The table lists about 180,000 clones, about 86% of them singletons. There are 15 residues in the CDR3. Trimming removed 1 base at V and 7 bases at J, with 11 bases between. Germline loops: CDR1 MDHEN, CDR2 SYDVKM. This clonotype was obtained from an adult in good health. This chain uses TRBV28 with TRBJ1-6, with D unresolved. The specimen comprised peripheral blood, sampled on day 0 of AZD1222 vaccination. The CDR3 sequence: CASSLSQTVNSPLHF. CDR3 DNA sequence: TGTGCCAGCAGTTTATCCCAGACGGTCAATTCACCCCTCCACTTT.